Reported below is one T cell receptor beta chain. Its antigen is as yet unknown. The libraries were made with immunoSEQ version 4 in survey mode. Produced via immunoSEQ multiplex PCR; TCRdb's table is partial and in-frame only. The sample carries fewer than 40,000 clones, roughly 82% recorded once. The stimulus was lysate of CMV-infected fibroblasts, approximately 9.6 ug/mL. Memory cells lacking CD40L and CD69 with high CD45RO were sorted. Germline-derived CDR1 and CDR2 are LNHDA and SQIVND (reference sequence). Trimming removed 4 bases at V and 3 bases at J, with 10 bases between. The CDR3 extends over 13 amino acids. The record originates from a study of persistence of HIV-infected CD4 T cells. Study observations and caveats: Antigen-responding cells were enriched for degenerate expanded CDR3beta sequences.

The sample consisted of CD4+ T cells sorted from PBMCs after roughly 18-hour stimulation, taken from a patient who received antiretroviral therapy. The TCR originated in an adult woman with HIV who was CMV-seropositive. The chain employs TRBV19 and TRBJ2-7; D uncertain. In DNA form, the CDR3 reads TGTGCCAGTAGTACAGCAGGCGGCTACGAGCAGTACTTC. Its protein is CASSTAGGYEQYF.